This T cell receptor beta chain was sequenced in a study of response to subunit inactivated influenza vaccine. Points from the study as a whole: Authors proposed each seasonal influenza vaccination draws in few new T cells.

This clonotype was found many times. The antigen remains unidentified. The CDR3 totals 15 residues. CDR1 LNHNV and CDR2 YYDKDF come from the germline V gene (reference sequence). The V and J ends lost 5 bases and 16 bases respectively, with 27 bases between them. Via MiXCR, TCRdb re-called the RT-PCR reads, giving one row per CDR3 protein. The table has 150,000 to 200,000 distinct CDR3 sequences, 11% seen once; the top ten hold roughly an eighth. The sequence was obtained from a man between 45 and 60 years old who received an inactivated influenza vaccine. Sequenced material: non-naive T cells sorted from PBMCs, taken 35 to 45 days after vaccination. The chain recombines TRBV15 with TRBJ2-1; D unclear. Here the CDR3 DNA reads TGTGCCACCAGCCGACAAAAATCCCCCGAGGCGTTATCATTCTTC. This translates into CATSRQKSPEALSFF.